A single sample is the source of the 24 T cell receptor beta chains below, sequenced in a study of Ad26.COV2.S vaccination and SARS-CoV-2 variants. Treatment here: some 19 received Ad26.COV2.S at low or high dose, single or two shots; about five received placebo; per-sample allocation not given. Samples came from day 63 after the first vaccine or placebo injection. TCRdb's copy holds only in-frame clones and misses some; the assay was immunoSEQ multiplex PCR. The sample records 430,000 or so clones, nearly 90% being singletons. This specimen was peripheral blood, taken in a trial of Ad26.COV2.S vaccine versus placebo. The source of these receptors is a person between 18 and 60 years old who received the Ad26.COV2.S COVID-19 vaccine or a placebo.

The chain links TRBV15 to TRBJ2-7; D is possibly TRBD1 (6 bases). This CDR3 spans 15 amino acids. CDR1 and CDR2 from the germline V gene are LNHNV and YYDKDF (reference sequence). V dropped 1 base and J dropped 2 bases, with 12 bases sitting between them. DNA of the CDR3: TGTGCCACCAGCAGAGCCCGGACAGAGGCCTACGAGCAGTACTTC. It translates to CATSRARTEAYEQYF.

This clone was seen only once. The chain recombines TRBV5-1 with TRBJ2-3; 12 nucleotides line up with TRBD2. V shed 3 bases and J 3 bases; nucleotides not matched to a gene: 5. Germline lookup yields CDR1 SGHRS and CDR2 YFSETQ. The CDR3 loop spans 16 amino acids. The CDR3 is CASSYLAGGPTDTQYF. The CDR3, as DNA: TGCGCCAGCAGCTACCTAGCGGGAGGGCCTACAGATACGCAGTATTTT.

The gene calls are TRBV15 and TRBJ1-6, with D possibly being TRBD1 (6 bases). The germline CDR1 and CDR2 sequences are LNHNV and YYDKDF (reference sequence). This CDR3 comprises 12 residues. V was cut by 0 bases and J by 13 bases, with 7 bases left in between. In nucleotides, the CDR3 is TGTGCCACCAGCAGAGAAGGGGGTCCCCTCCACTTT. It specifies CATSREGGPLHF.

V and J are TRBV7-6 and TRBJ1-1, with unresolved D. This CDR3 is 14 amino acids long. Germline V CDR1 and CDR2: SGHVS, FNYEAQ. The germline V and J ends were trimmed by 1 base and 3 bases, with 9 bases remaining between them. CDR3 DNA: TGTGCCAGCAGCTTAGATGGGAGGGACACTGAAGCTTTCTTT. This sequence encodes CASSLDGRDTEAFF.

The J gene is TRBJ1-1, the V gene TRBV18; D is unclear. The CDR3 loop spans 15 amino acids. The germline V gene has CDR1 KGHSH and CDR2 LQKENI. V gave up 0 bases and J gave up 0 bases, with 8 bases separating them. The CDR3 DNA follows: TGTGCCAGCTCACCACCTTCCAAATTGAACACTGAAGCTTTCTTT. Encoded protein: CASSPPSKLNTEAFF. Full variable domain (missing parts from reference TRBV18 and TRBJ1-1): NAGVMQNPRHLVRRRGQEARLRCSPMKGHSHVYWYRQLPEEGLKFMVYLQKENIIDESGMPKERFSAEFPKEGPSILRIQQVVRGDSAAYFCASSPPSKLNTEAFFGQGTRLTVV.

V and J are TRBV2 and TRBJ2-3; either TRBD1 or TRBD2 may fit D (5 bases each). The germline V gene encodes CDR1 SNHLY and CDR2 FYNNEI. The V end lost 5 bases, the J end lost 1 base, and 22 bases lay between the germline ends. The length of the CDR3 is 18 residues. The CDR3, as DNA: TGTGCCAGCAGTCGACATCTACGAGGGACGCCGGGCACAGATACGCAGTATTTT. Residues: CASSRHLRGTPGTDTQYF. The whole variable domain, remainder taken from reference TRBV2 and TRBJ2-3, is EPEVTQTPSHQVTQMGQEVILRCVPISNHLYFYWYRQILGQKVEFLVSFYNNEISEKSEIFDDQFSVERPDGSNFTLKIRSTKLEDSAMYFCASSRHLRGTPGTDTQYFGPGTRLTVL.

The chain links TRBV29-1 to TRBJ1-2, with D maybe TRBD1 (5 bases). Deletions cut 3 bases from V and 8 bases from J, with 13 bases between. In germline, CDR1 is SQVTM, CDR2 ANQGSEA. The CDR3 covers 12 residues. CDR3 loop: CSVEGVGAGYTF. DNA of the CDR3: TGCAGCGTTGAGGGGGTTGGTGCCGGCTACACCTTC.

V and J are TRBV28 and TRBJ1-4; TRBD1 matches at 9 bases. CDR1 MDHEN and CDR2 SYDVKM come from the germline V gene. V lost 6 bases to trimming and J lost 8 bases; unmatched junction nucleotides: 10. This CDR3 contains 15 residues. CDR3 in DNA: TGTGCCAGCAGCTCCCCGGGACAGGGATTAGAAAAACTGTTTTTT. Its translation is CASSSPGQGLEKLFF.

CDR3 protein: CASSIARLNEKLFF. In DNA form, the CDR3 reads TGTGCCAGTAGTATCGCCCGCCTCAATGAAAAACTGTTTTTT. V is TRBV19 and J is TRBJ1-4; D not resolved. Germline CDR1 and CDR2: LNHDA and SQIVND (reference sequence). The CDR3 extends over 14 amino acids. Trimming took 3 bases from V and 5 from J, leaving 10 bases between them.

The rearrangement links TRBV20-1 to TRBJ2-3; D gene ambiguous. The CDR3 sequence is 11 residues long. Germline V gives CDR1 DFQATT, CDR2 SNEGSKA (reference sequence). V was trimmed by 6 bases and J by 5 bases, leaving 9 bases between them. The CDR3 nucleotides read TGCAGTGCCGCGTTTAGAGATACGCAGTATTTT. Amino acid sequence: CSAAFRDTQYF.

The V and J genes are TRBV7-3 and TRBJ2-3; 11 bases fit TRBD2. The CDR3 runs 16 residues. CDR1 and CDR2 from the germline V gene are SGHTA and FQGTGA. Trimming removed 2 bases from V and 3 bases from J; junction bases left unmatched: 4. CDR3 in amino acids: CASSLLAGGRTDTQYF. Here the CDR3 DNA reads TGTGCCAGCAGCTTATTAGCGGGAGGGAGGACAGATACGCAGTATTTT.

The V call is TRBV2, the J call TRBJ1-2, with 8 bases identical to TRBD1. CDR3 length equals 11 residues. Germline trimming cut 9 bases from V and 4 bases from J; bases unmatched to any gene: 1. The germline V gene encodes CDR1 SNHLY and CDR2 FYNNEI. The CDR3 sequence: CASGQGYGYTF. In DNA, the CDR3 is TGTGCCAGTGGACAGGGCTATGGCTACACCTTC.

This clone was recorded a few times. The V gene is TRBV30, the J gene TRBJ1-4, with D hard to call. This CDR3 comprises 11 residues. With 4 bases removed from V and 7 bases from J, the gap between germline ends came to 7 bases. CDR1 is GTSNPN and CDR2 is SVGIG in the germline V gene (reference sequence). This chain's CDR3 is CAWTWGEKLFF. The CDR3, as DNA: TGTGCCTGGACGTGGGGTGAAAAACTGTTTTTT.

There are a few counts of this clone. This sequence joins TRBV6-2 or TRBV6-3 and TRBJ2-1; TRBD2 is a possible D gene (6 bases). Trimming left V 2 bases short and J 8 bases short, with 10 bases between. Germline CDR1 and CDR2: MNHEY and SVGEGT. This CDR3 region has 13 residues. In DNA, the CDR3 is TGTGCCAGCAGTTACCATTCTAGCGATGAGCAGTTCTTC. Translating gives CASSYHSSDEQFF.

This clone came up once. The chain has TRBV6-2 or TRBV6-3 and TRBJ2-1; possible D gene TRBD2, 6 bases. The germline gives CDR1 MNHEY, CDR2 SVGEGT. This CDR3 contains 17 residues. The V end was cut by 5 bases, the J end by 3 bases, with 20 bases between. The DNA of the CDR3 is TGTGCCAGCAGTCACCAGATTGGGGGGACCAACTACAATGAGCAGTTCTTC. It codes for CASSHQIGGTNYNEQFF.

This chain uses TRBV4-3 with TRBJ1-1, with 8 bases identical to TRBD1. Germline CDR1 LGHNA, CDR2 YSLEER. This CDR3 comprises 18 residues. V shed 0 bases, J shed 4 bases, and the junction held 13 bases outside the gene matches. CDR3 in DNA: TGCGCCAGCAGCCAAGATCTTCAGGGGGCAGGATGGAGCACTGAAGCTTTCTTT. Its translation: CASSQDLQGAGWSTEAFF.

The V gene is TRBV19, the J gene TRBJ1-5, with no clear D. This CDR3 has 12 amino acids. Germline assignment: CDR1 LNHDA and CDR2 SQIVND (reference sequence). V was cut by 7 bases and J by 3 bases, with 7 bases left in between. CDR3 amino acids: CASTENNQPQHF. In nucleotides, the CDR3 is TGTGCCAGTACAGAAAACAATCAGCCCCAGCATTTT.

This chain connects TRBV19 to TRBJ1-4; 7 bases fit TRBD1. This CDR3 comprises 15 residues. From germline, CDR1 is LNHDA and CDR2 SQIVND (reference sequence). Trimming took 6 bases from V and 1 from J; bases not matched to a gene: 5. The CDR3 here is CASSPDRVTNEKLFF. Written as DNA, the CDR3 is TGTGCCAGTAGCCCAGACAGGGTAACTAATGAAAAACTGTTTTTT.

This clone was seen only once. The DNA of the CDR3 is TGTGCCAGCACCGACTCGGCAATACGCAGGGGGAACTATGGCTACACCTTC. Translated: CASTDSAIRRGNYGYTF. The chain employs TRBV7-9 and TRBJ1-2; 7 bases agree with TRBD1. The germline V gene encodes CDR1 SEHNR and CDR2 FQNEAQ (reference sequence). The CDR3 spans 17 residues. V gave up 7 bases and J gave up 2 bases; unmatched junction bases: 16. Combining the CDR3 with reference TRBV7-9 and TRBJ1-2 gives the whole variable domain DTGVSQNPRHKITKRGQNVTFRCDPISEHNRLYWYRQTLGQGPEFLTYFQNEAQLEKSRLLSDRFSAERPKGSFSTLEIQRTEQGDSAMYLCASTDSAIRRGNYGYTFGSGTRLTVV.

The chain is built from TRBV27 and TRBJ1-1; 8 nucleotides line up with TRBD1. CDR3 length: 14 residues. Germline V gives CDR1 MNHEY, CDR2 SMNVEV (reference sequence). Losses at the gene ends were 3 bases for V and 3 bases for J; bases not matched to a gene: 3. This CDR3 reads CASSFQGAHTEAFF. Here the CDR3 DNA reads TGTGCCAGCAGTTTTCAGGGGGCCCACACTGAAGCTTTCTTT.

Of note for this clone: A junction end diverges from the germline sequence, so it may reflect a read error. DNA for the CDR3: TGTGTCAGCAGCTTAAACCAGGGCACTGAAGCTTTCTTT. It encodes CVSSLNQGTEAFF. This chain connects TRBV7-9 to TRBJ1-1, with a tentative D call TRBD1 (5 bases). Per the germline V gene, CDR1 is SEHNR and CDR2 is FQNEAQ (reference sequence). The CDR3 runs to 13 residues.

This CDR3 reads CASSPASGGWETQYF. As DNA, the CDR3 is TGTGCCAGCTCACCAGCTAGCGGGGGTTGGGAGACCCAGTACTTC. V gene TRBV18 combines with J gene TRBJ2-5, with TRBD2 matching over 10 bases. V lost 2 bases, J lost 5 bases, and 5 bases stayed unmatched. The CDR3 has 15 amino acids. Germline-derived CDR1 and CDR2 are KGHSH and LQKENI.

The chain links TRBV10-3 to TRBJ1-2, with D possibly being TRBD1 (6 bases). The V gene's germline CDR1 is ENHRY and CDR2 SYGVKD. Trimming cost V 7 bases and J 3 bases, with 12 bases left between them. The CDR3 consists of 13 residues. The CDR3 coding sequence is TGTGCCATCACTCGGGGGCCTGACTATGGCTACACCTTC. It is translated as CAITRGPDYGYTF.

CDR3 nucleotides: TGTGCCAGCAGTCTCAACTCAGGGGGAACTGAAGCTTTCTTT. Translation gives CASSLNSGGTEAFF. The rearrangement joins TRBV27 to TRBJ1-1, with 7 bases matching TRBD1. In germline, CDR1 is MNHEY, CDR2 SMNVEV (reference sequence). Trimming took 5 bases from V and 5 from J; bases not matched to a gene: 8. CDR3 length equals 14 residues.